This passage covers 28 T cell receptor beta chains from one sample sequenced in a study of cytomegalovirus exposure and HLA in healthy donors. Assay used: immunoSEQ multiplex PCR; TCRdb lists only in-frame clones, some missing. Of 160,000 or so clones in the sample, 88% were seen once. Material: PBMCs. All receptors derive from a man between 18 and 29 years old in good health and CMV-seronegative.

The chain combines TRBV5-5 with TRBJ1-6; D is possibly TRBD1 (6 bases). CDR1 is SGHKS, CDR2 YYEKEE, per germline (reference sequence). V was pared by 2 bases and J by 8 bases, with 11 bases between. This CDR3 is built from 14 residues. The CDR3 protein is CASSFGGGDSPLHF. CDR3 DNA: TGTGCCAGCAGCTTCGGGGGGGGCGATTCACCCCTCCACTTT.

V is TRBV5-1 and J is TRBJ2-3; no reliable D call. Germline CDR1 and CDR2: SGHRS and YFSETQ. The CDR3 has 14 residues. The V end was cut by 0 bases, the J end by 4 bases, with 9 bases between. The CDR3 nucleotides are TGCGCCAGCAGCTTGGACATTGGCCCAGATACGCAGTATTTT. It yields the protein CASSLDIGPDTQYF.

This clone has more than one count but fewer than ten. The gene calls are TRBV28 and TRBJ2-1; 8 bases match TRBD1. The CDR3 has 15 residues. The V segment lost 5 bases and the J segment 5 bases; nucleotides outside the gene matches: 8. The germline V gene has CDR1 MDHEN and CDR2 SYDVKM. CDR3 sequence (DNA): TGTGCCAGCAGTGGACCGGGACAGGTCCACAATGAGCAGTTCTTC. Protein: CASSGPGQVHNEQFF. Filled out from reference TRBV28 and TRBJ2-1, the complete variable domain reads DVKVTQSSRYLVKRTGEKVFLECVQDMDHENMFWYRQDPGLGLRLIYFSYDVKMKEKGDIPEGYSVSREKKERFSLILESASTNQTSMYLCASSGPGQVHNEQFFGPGTRLTVL.

The chain has TRBV2 and TRBJ2-5, with 12 bases identical to TRBD1. Germline trimming cut 7 bases from V and 5 bases from J; bases unmatched to any gene: 11. Germline V gene data show CDR1 as SNHLY and CDR2 as FYNNEI. The CDR3 runs to 16 residues. The CDR3 is CASTHPGTGGLETQYF. Here the CDR3 DNA reads TGTGCCAGCACCCATCCGGGGACAGGGGGCCTCGAGACCCAGTACTTC.

As regards this clone: Within the sample, other DNA sequences also encode this same CDR3. The chain couples TRBV7-2 to TRBJ2-1, with 9 nucleotides matching TRBD1. V lost 3 bases, J lost 2 bases, and 2 bases stayed unmatched. Germline CDR1 is SGHTA and CDR2 is FQGNSA. The length of the CDR3 is 15 residues. CDR3 sequence (DNA): TGTGCCAGCAGCTTCGACAGGGGGACCTACAATGAGCAGTTCTTC. Amino acids: CASSFDRGTYNEQFF.

V is TRBV4-2 and J is TRBJ2-7; the match to TRBD1 covers 10 bases. V trimming: 2 bases; J trimming: 4 bases; junction bases outside the gene matches: 11. CDR3 length: 17 residues. Germline assignment: CDR1 LGHNA and CDR2 YNFKEQ. For the CDR3, the DNA is TGTGCCAGCAGCCAACAAGAGGCCGGGACAGGGGAGTACGAGCAGTACTTC. Its protein is CASSQQEAGTGEYEQYF.

V and J are TRBV5-1 and TRBJ1-1, with 7 bases identical to TRBD1. This CDR3 has 15 residues. Germline CDR1 is SGHRS and CDR2 is YFSETQ. V gave up 4 bases and J gave up 3 bases; unmatched junction bases: 9. The CDR3 protein is CASSSHYTGDTEAFF. The DNA of the CDR3 is TGCGCCAGCAGCAGCCACTACACAGGGGACACTGAAGCTTTCTTT.

The chain couples TRBV5-6 to TRBJ2-7; 8 positions agree with TRBD1. CDR1 and CDR2 from the germline V gene are SGHDT and YYEEEE. V was clipped by 2 bases and J by 2 bases; unmatched bases: 3. There are 14 residues in the CDR3. The CDR3, as DNA: TGTGCCAGCAGCTTACAGGGGGTCCCCTACGAGCAGTACTTC. It translates to CASSLQGVPYEQYF.

CDR3 residues: CASSQGLSNQPQHF. For the CDR3, the DNA is TGCGCCAGCAGCCAAGGGCTTAGCAATCAGCCCCAGCATTTT. V is TRBV4-1 and J is TRBJ1-5; no reliable D call. CDR1 MGHRA and CDR2 YSYEKL come from the germline V gene. This CDR3 is built from 14 residues. V gave up 1 base and J gave up 0 bases, with 4 bases separating them.

The J gene is TRBJ2-2, the V gene TRBV29-1, with 7 bases matching TRBD1. The junction had 8 bases not matched to a gene; V was cut back by 3 bases and J by 7 bases. The CDR3 runs to 14 residues. In germline, CDR1 is SQVTM, CDR2 ANQGSEA. The CDR3 loop reads CSVEPPTGFGELFF. CDR3 coding DNA: TGCAGCGTTGAGCCCCCGACAGGGTTCGGGGAGCTGTTTTTT.

The chain joins TRBV11-3 to TRBJ2-1, with a possible D match to TRBD1 (6 bases). CDR1 is SGHNT, CDR2 YENEEA, per germline. Trimming pared 1 base from V and 9 bases from J, leaving 16 bases between. CDR3 size: 15 residues. This CDR3 is CASSLGQVVLGEQFF. The CDR3 nucleotides read TGTGCCAGCAGCTTAGGACAGGTCGTCTTGGGTGAGCAGTTCTTC.

This clone was recorded only once. The gene calls are TRBV5-1 and TRBJ1-2; D call uncertain. This CDR3 spans 15 amino acids. The germline V gene has CDR1 SGHRS and CDR2 YFSETQ. V dropped 0 bases and J dropped 3 bases, with 12 bases sitting between them. The CDR3 DNA sequence: TGCGCCAGCAGCTTGGGGTTCGAGGGCCACTATGGCTACACCTTC. Its translation is CASSLGFEGHYGYTF.

This clone was seen a few times. This chain connects TRBV28 to TRBJ1-2; D gene ambiguous. Germline CDR1 reads MDHEN; CDR2 reads SYDVKM. V was pared by 6 bases and J by 3 bases, with 14 bases between. This CDR3 has 14 amino acids. The CDR3, as DNA: TGTGCCAGCAGGCGCTCAGGAAACTACTATGGCTACACCTTC. Translation gives CASRRSGNYYGYTF.

V gene TRBV2 combines with J gene TRBJ2-1; TRBD2 aligns across 10 bases. J was trimmed by 4 bases and V by 5 bases; bases with no gene match: 8. The CDR3 spans 16 residues. CDR1 SNHLY and CDR2 FYNNEI come from the germline V gene. CDR3 loop: CASSHPGLALYNEQFF. CDR3 DNA sequence: TGTGCCAGCAGTCATCCGGGACTAGCGCTATACAATGAGCAGTTCTTC. The complete variable domain, with remaining parts taken from reference TRBV2 and TRBJ2-1, reads EPEVTQTPSHQVTQMGQEVILRCVPISNHLYFYWYRQILGQKVEFLVSFYNNEISEKSEIFDDQFSVERPDGSNFTLKIRSTKLEDSAMYFCASSHPGLALYNEQFFGPGTRLTVL.

The rearrangement uses TRBV5-6 and TRBJ1-6; D possibly corresponds to TRBD1 (6 bases). This CDR3 contains 13 residues. V dropped 8 bases and J dropped 4 bases, with 10 bases sitting between them. The germline gives CDR1 SGHDT, CDR2 YYEEEE. The CDR3 nucleotides read TGTGCCAGTCGAACAGGGTATAATTCACCCCTCCACTTT. It encodes CASRTGYNSPLHF.

V gene TRBV13 combines with J gene TRBJ1-5; D gene uncertain. Per germline, CDR1 PRHDT and CDR2 FYEKMQ (reference sequence). The V and J ends lost 0 bases and 6 bases respectively, with 15 bases between them. The CDR3 consists of 16 residues. CDR3 in DNA: TGTGCCAGCAGCTTAGGTGGCGGGAACCCACGTCAGCCCCAGCATTTT. Encoded protein: CASSLGGGNPRQPQHF.

This chain connects TRBV28 to TRBJ2-7; 7 positions match TRBD1. Germline-derived CDR1 and CDR2 are MDHEN and SYDVKM. The ends lost 2 bases at V and 0 bases at J; junction bases unmatched: 7. This CDR3 contains 16 residues. In DNA form, the CDR3 reads TGTGCCAGCAGTTTAGACAGGGAATACGCCTCCTACGAGCAGTACTTC. It encodes CASSLDREYASYEQYF.

This clone was seen a single time. This chain links TRBV29-1 with TRBJ2-1; 8 bases are a match to TRBD2. Germline assignment: CDR1 SQVTM and CDR2 ANQGSEA. This CDR3 region has 18 residues. With 7 bases clipped from V and 3 bases from J, the junction kept 20 bases outside the gene matches. The CDR3 bases are TGCAGCGGGAGGCCCTACGCGGGGGGCCGTTTTAACTACAATGAGCAGTTCTTC. This sequence encodes CSGRPYAGGRFNYNEQFF.

The V and J genes are TRBV27 and TRBJ1-5; 7 bases match TRBD1. CDR3 size: 15 residues. Germline CDR1 reads MNHEY; CDR2 reads SMNVEV (reference sequence). V lost 3 bases, J lost 7 bases, and 9 bases stayed unmatched. The CDR3 sequence: CASSLFGQEGQPQHF. Here the CDR3 DNA reads TGTGCCAGCAGTTTGTTTGGACAGGAGGGGCAGCCCCAGCATTTT.

The chain links TRBV10-1 to TRBJ2-5; D remains unclear. CDR1 is WNHNN and CDR2 is SYGVQD in the germline V gene (reference sequence). V lost 1 base and J 9 bases, leaving 18 bases between the germline ends. The CDR3 sequence is 15 residues long. The CDR3 DNA sequence: TGCGCCAGCAGTGAGTTATCAGGCCCACGGTCATCCCAGTACTTC. Protein sequence: CASSELSGPRSSQYF.

V gene TRBV11-2 combines with J gene TRBJ2-1; D is possibly TRBD2 (6 bases). Germline V gives CDR1 SGHAT, CDR2 FQNNGV. The CDR3 extends over 16 amino acids. V lost 5 bases and J 12 bases, leaving 26 bases between the germline ends. The CDR3 spells CASSDPGTPLFRVQFF. CDR3 DNA: TGTGCCAGCAGCGACCCCGGGACTCCTCTATTTAGGGTGCAGTTCTTC.

As to this clone: One base away lies a much larger clone, so this may be a sequencing read error. Other nucleotide sequences in the sample specify the same CDR3. The V and J genes are TRBV5-4 and TRBJ1-1; D uncertain. Germline CDR1 reads SGHNT; CDR2 reads YYREEE (reference sequence). Trimming left V 0 bases short and J 1 base short, with 4 bases between. The CDR3 runs to 13 residues. For the CDR3, the DNA is TGTGCCAGCAGCTTGGGCGGGAACACTGAAGCTTTCTTT. This encodes CASSLGGNTEAFF.

The rearrangement uses TRBV25-1 and TRBJ2-1; maybe TRBD2 (6 bases). CDR1 is MGHDK, CDR2 SYGVNS, per germline. The CDR3 is 15 residues long. V was shortened by 4 bases and J by 5 bases, with 15 bases between the two germline ends. The CDR3 spells CASSGWASENNEQFF. CDR3 DNA: TGTGCCAGCAGTGGTTGGGCTAGCGAAAACAATGAGCAGTTCTTC.

J is TRBJ2-1 and V is TRBV18, with 10 bases fitting TRBD2. This CDR3 has 17 amino acids. V gave up 1 base and J gave up 2 bases; unmatched junction bases: 5. Per the germline V gene, CDR1 is KGHSH and CDR2 is LQKENI. CDR3 DNA sequence: TGTGCCAGCTCACCACGAACTAGCGGGACCCCCTACAATGAGCAGTTCTTC. This encodes CASSPRTSGTPYNEQFF. Looking up the rest from reference TRBV18 and TRBJ2-1 gives the full variable domain: NAGVMQNPRHLVRRRGQEARLRCSPMKGHSHVYWYRQLPEEGLKFMVYLQKENIIDESGMPKERFSAEFPKEGPSILRIQQVVRGDSAAYFCASSPRTSGTPYNEQFFGPGTRLTVL.

The chain joins TRBV6-6 to TRBJ1-2, with TRBD1 matching 7 bases. V shed 2 bases and J 1 base; nucleotides not matched to a gene: 4. This CDR3 has 15 residues. Germline loops: CDR1 MNHNY, CDR2 SVGAGI (reference sequence). The CDR3 region is CASSYRQGSNYGYTF. CDR3 bases: TGTGCCAGCAGTTACAGACAGGGTAGTAACTATGGCTACACCTTC.

V and J are TRBV6-5 and TRBJ2-2; tentative D call: TRBD1 (6 bases). Germline CDR1 is MNHEY and CDR2 is SVGAGI. V lost 0 bases, J lost 6 bases, and 11 bases lay in between. The CDR3 runs 15 residues. CDR3 nucleotide sequence: TGTGCCAGCAGTTACTCACAGGGTACAGCCGGGGAGCTGTTTTTT. Protein: CASSYSQGTAGELFF.

The V and J genes are TRBV10-3 and TRBJ2-5; 10 nucleotides agree with TRBD1. Unmatched junction bases numbered 2, after V lost 6 bases and J lost 4 bases. In germline, CDR1 is ENHRY, CDR2 SYGVKD. The CDR3 is 13 amino acids. CDR3 DNA sequence: TGTGCCATCAGGGGGACAGGGGCAGAGACCCAGTACTTC. Its translation is CAIRGTGAETQYF.

V is TRBV2 and J is TRBJ1-4; the D gene is possibly TRBD1 (6 bases). This CDR3 spans 15 amino acids. Trimming removed 11 bases at V and 2 bases at J, with 18 bases between. Germline CDR1 is SNHLY and CDR2 is FYNNEI. CDR3 sequence (DNA): TGTGCCGGGAGGGGGGGCTTGACTACTAATGAAAAACTGTTTTTT. This codes for CAGRGGLTTNEKLFF. Drawing the rest from reference TRBV2 and TRBJ1-4, the complete variable domain is EPEVTQTPSHQVTQMGQEVILRCVPISNHLYFYWYRQILGQKVEFLVSFYNNEISEKSEIFDDQFSVERPDGSNFTLKIRSTKLEDSAMYFCAGRGGLTTNEKLFFGSGTQLSVL.